These T cell receptor beta chains were read from a single sample in a study of blood T cell repertoires in COVID-19. Clones were sequenced by immunoSEQ multiplex PCR, and TCRdb holds only the in-frame ones, with some missing. Altogether more than 95,000 clones are present, approximately 85% being singletons, with the ten largest covering about 3.3%. The sequencing input was peripheral blood. The source is an elderly woman with COVID-19, enrolled during active disease. Each CDR3 is given with its conserved first and last residue. A D gene is named only where the DNA matches it firmly. A clone size is listed for some rows: how often the clone was seen (once, few, many), or a class if it is expanded.

clone_size | j_call | d_call | v_call | cdr3_aa | cdr3_nt
. | TRBJ1-3 | . | TRBV4-2 | CASSQDRSFGNTIYF | TGTGCCAGCAGCCAAGATAGGAGTTTTGGAAACACCATATATTTT
. | TRBJ2-1 | TRBD2 | TRBV7-2 | CASSSTSGRGWQFF | TGTGCCAGCAGCTCGACTAGCGGGAGAGGTTGGCAGTTCTTC
. | TRBJ2-7 | . | TRBV7-2 | CASSLSPEPGEGYYEQYF | TGTGCCAGCAGCCTCTCCCCCGAACCAGGGGAAGGCTACTACGAGCAGTACTTC
many | TRBJ2-1 | TRBD2 | TRBV6-4 | CASSEASGSYNEQFF | TGTGCCAGCAGTGAGGCTAGCGGGTCCTACAATGAGCAGTTCTTC
. | TRBJ1-1 | TRBD1 | TRBV5-8 | CASSLFGTGLIGAFF | TGTGCCAGCAGCTTGTTCGGGACAGGGCTCATTGGAGCTTTCTTT
. | TRBJ1-5 | . | TRBV5-5 | CASSLRRDQPQHF | TGTGCCAGCAGCTTACGCCGGGATCAGCCCCAGCATTTT
. | TRBJ1-2 | . | TRBV24-1 | CATSTPIGGGEANYGYTF | TGTGCCACCAGTACACCGATTGGGGGGGGTGAAGCTAACTATGGCTACACCTTC
. | TRBJ1-2 | . | TRBV21-1 | CASSTTGGEYDGYTF | TGTGCCAGCAGCACTACAGGGGGCGAGTATGATGGCTACACCTTC
. | TRBJ1-2 | . | TRBV28 | CASRRPSRTTDYGYTF | TGTGCCAGCAGGCGGCCTTCGAGGACAACGGACTATGGCTACACCTTC
. | TRBJ1-4 | . | TRBV9 | CASSVRPGSEKLFF | TGTGCCAGCAGCGTAAGGCCCGGGAGTGAAAAACTGTTTTTT